Each of the 25 T cell receptor beta chains below was sequenced from the same sample in a study of early T cells in non-severe SARS-CoV-2 infection (dated by TCRdb to 2020 to 2023). Library creation used 5' RACE. Instrument on record: NextSeq 500. Using fastp trimming at Q25 and MiXCR clonotype assembly, TCRdb reanalyzed the public sequencing data and kept in-frame beta chains. Each entry is one CDR3 protein sequence, shown with its most common DNA and genes. This sample gives tens of thousands of distinct CDR3 sequences in total; 7% to 10% of them show up just once. The top ten hold roughly 20% of the sample. Sequenced material: whole blood. The receptors were sampled from an adult who was a healthcare worker with PCR-confirmed SARS-CoV-2 infection or an uninfected control (not recorded which).

This clonotype was found many times. The chain joins TRBV14 to TRBJ2-2; D is undetermined. CDR1 SGHDN and CDR2 FVKESK come from the germline V gene. V was clipped by 5 bases and J by 3 bases, with 13 bases between them. The CDR3 contains 15 residues. The CDR3: CASSEGRAYTGELFF. CDR3 coding DNA: TGTGCCAGCAGCGAAGGACGGGCCTACACCGGGGAGCTGTTTTTT.

The chain recombines TRBV20-1 with TRBJ2-2; D gene uncertain. V lost 5 bases and J 4 bases, leaving 11 bases between the germline ends. This CDR3 comprises 13 residues. In germline, CDR1 is DFQATT, CDR2 SNEGSKA (reference sequence). CDR3 sequence reads: CSARPTSTGELFF. The DNA for the CDR3 is TGCAGTGCTCGACCCACGTCCACCGGGGAGCTGTTTTTT.

The table lists this clonotype with a few counts. V usage is TRBV3-1 and J usage is TRBJ1-2; D remains ambiguous. The V gene lost 0 bases and the J gene lost 8 bases, with 4 bases spanning the gap. CDR3 length: 11 residues. The germline CDR1 and CDR2 sequences are LGHDT and YNNKEL (reference sequence). In DNA, the CDR3 is TGTGCCAGCAGCCAAGAGGGGGGCTACACCTTC. Its translation: CASSQEGGYTF.

This clonotype has more than one count but fewer than ten. The V gene is TRBV19, the J gene TRBJ2-7, with 8 bases lining up with TRBD1. Trimming took 5 bases from V and 0 from J; bases not matched to a gene: 9. Looked up from germline, CDR1 is LNHDA and CDR2 is SQIVND (reference sequence). The CDR3 spans 16 residues. The CDR3 region is CASSPGGITSSYEQYF. DNA of the CDR3: TGTGCCAGTAGTCCAGGGGGCATTACGAGCTCCTACGAGCAGTACTTC.

This clonotype was found many times. The chain couples TRBV19 to TRBJ2-1; TRBD1 might be the D (5 bases). Trimming stripped 0 bases from V and 1 base from J, with 7 bases between. The CDR3 loop spans 15 amino acids. In germline, CDR1 is LNHDA, CDR2 SQIVND (reference sequence). The CDR3 DNA reads as TGTGCCAGTAGTATAGATCAGGGTTCCTACAATGAGCAGTTCTTC. Translated: CASSIDQGSYNEQFF. The whole variable domain, filled in from reference TRBV19 and TRBJ2-1, reads DGGITQSPKYLFRKEGQNVTLSCEQNLNHDAMYWYRQDPGQGLRLIYYSQIVNDFQKGDIAEGYSVSREKKESFPLTVTSAQKNPTAFYLCASSIDQGSYNEQFFGPGTRLTVL.

This clonotype was counted only a few times. This chain links TRBV27 with TRBJ2-1; D unresolved. This CDR3 has 14 residues. The V end lost 3 bases, the J end lost 8 bases, and 14 bases lay between the germline ends. Germline CDR1 and CDR2: MNHEY and SMNVEV (reference sequence). CDR3 protein: CASSLDSPRDEQFF. The CDR3, as DNA: TGTGCCAGCAGTTTGGATAGCCCTAGGGATGAGCAGTTCTTC.

The table lists this clonotype with many counts. The chain combines TRBV20-1 with TRBJ2-3; TRBD2 aligns across 9 bases. V lost 7 bases to trimming and J lost 0 bases; unmatched junction nucleotides: 5. The CDR3 spans 14 residues. The germline V gene encodes CDR1 DFQATT and CDR2 SNEGSKA (reference sequence). The CDR3 DNA reads as TGCAGTGGAAAACTAGCGGGTAGCACAGATACGCAGTATTTT. The encoded protein is CSGKLAGSTDTQYF.

This clonotype was seen a handful of times. CDR3 loop: CASSPTATYEQYF. In DNA form, the CDR3 reads TGTGCCAGCAGTCCGACAGCTACCTACGAGCAGTACTTC. The J gene is TRBJ2-7, the V gene TRBV27; weak D call: TRBD1 (5 bases). The CDR3 loop spans 13 amino acids. Germline CDR1 MNHEY, CDR2 SMNVEV (reference sequence). Trimming shortened V by 5 bases and J by 2 bases, and 10 bases separated the two germline ends.

The rearrangement links TRBV11-2 to TRBJ2-1, with 10 bases fitting TRBD2. The CDR3 spans 15 residues. V shed 5 bases, J shed 8 bases, and the junction held 9 bases outside the gene matches. Germline loops: CDR1 SGHAT, CDR2 FQNNGV. The CDR3 loop reads CASSQGAGGRHEQFF. CDR3 DNA sequence: TGTGCCAGCAGCCAAGGAGCGGGGGGGCGGCATGAGCAGTTCTTC.

The V gene is TRBV18, the J gene TRBJ1-1; D possibly corresponds to TRBD1 (5 bases). CDR1 is KGHSH, CDR2 LQKENI, per germline. This CDR3 has 14 residues. V gave up 8 bases and J gave up 1 base, with 14 bases separating them. The CDR3: CASTTGTENTEAFF. CDR3 DNA sequence: TGTGCCAGCACCACCGGGACGGAGAACACTGAAGCTTTCTTT.

This clonotype was observed many times. The chain links TRBV28 to TRBJ1-2; the D is unclear. Trimming removed 6 bases from V and 8 bases from J, with 22 bases in between. This CDR3 has 15 amino acids. Germline V CDR1 and CDR2: MDHEN, SYDVKM. The CDR3 protein is CASSHGSAQPKGYTF. The CDR3 DNA sequence: TGTGCCAGCAGCCACGGGTCGGCTCAGCCAAAAGGCTACACCTTC.

V gene TRBV4-1 combines with J gene TRBJ1-4, with D maybe TRBD1 (6 bases). Germline lookup yields CDR1 MGHRA and CDR2 YSYEKL. V lost 4 bases and J lost 1, with 13 bases in between. This CDR3 has 16 residues. The CDR3 bases are TGCGCCAGCAGCCCAGGACAGTTAGTAACTAATGAAAAACTGTTTTTT. Translated: CASSPGQLVTNEKLFF.

The CDR3 sequence: CASSQDTTNYGYTF. The CDR3 DNA is TGTGCCAGCAGCCAAGACACCACTAACTATGGCTACACCTTC. The gene calls are TRBV7-9 and TRBJ1-2; D remains ambiguous. With 5 bases removed from V and 0 bases from J, the gap between germline ends came to 10 bases. The CDR3 length is 14 residues. CDR1 SEHNR and CDR2 FQNEAQ come from the germline V gene (reference sequence). Filled out from reference TRBV7-9 and TRBJ1-2, the complete variable domain reads DTGVSQNPRHKITKRGQNVTFRCDPISEHNRLYWYRQTLGQGPEFLTYFQNEAQLEKSRLLSDRFSAERPKGSFSTLEIQRTEQGDSAMYLCASSQDTTNYGYTFGSGTRLTVV.

At least ten counts were recorded for this clonotype. The J gene is TRBJ2-6, the V gene TRBV30, with 7 bases identical to TRBD1. This CDR3 comprises 18 residues. Trimming at V came to 2 bases and at J to 1 base, leaving 11 bases not matched to a gene. Germline assignment: CDR1 GTSNPN and CDR2 SVGIG (reference sequence). The CDR3 DNA sequence: TGTGCCTGGAGTAAGACAGGGATCCTTAAGTCTGGGGCCAACGTCCTGACTTTC. It encodes CAWSKTGILKSGANVLTF.

The rearrangement joins TRBV7-9 to TRBJ2-2; D is perhaps TRBD1 (5 bases). The CDR3 consists of 15 residues. In germline, CDR1 is SEHNR, CDR2 FQNEAQ (reference sequence). Trimming pared 6 bases from V and 4 bases from J, leaving 15 bases between. The CDR3 loop is CASSARRTTTGELFF. The CDR3 region has the DNA TGTGCCAGCAGTGCAAGACGGACAACCACCGGGGAGCTGTTTTTT.

This rearrangement joins TRBV19 to TRBJ1-5; D gene unclear. The CDR3 totals 13 residues. The V gene lost 4 bases and the J gene lost 1 base, with 5 bases spanning the gap. Germline-derived CDR1 and CDR2 are LNHDA and SQIVND (reference sequence). The CDR3 is CASSTISNQPQHF. The CDR3 nucleotides read TGTGCCAGTAGTACAATCAGCAATCAGCCCCAGCATTTT.

This clonotype was seen only a few times. For the CDR3, the DNA is TGTGCCAGCAGTGCGGACAGGGGGCCTCAGCCCCAGCATTTT. It translates to CASSADRGPQPQHF. V and J are TRBV2 and TRBJ1-5, with 11 bases identical to TRBD1. V was clipped by 4 bases and J by 6 bases; unmatched bases: 2. CDR1 is SNHLY, CDR2 FYNNEI, per germline. CDR3 length equals 14 residues.

The sample holds a few counts of this clonotype. The chain is built from TRBV3-1 and TRBJ1-1; D is ambiguous. Trimming left V 4 bases short and J 1 base short, with 10 bases between. This CDR3 comprises 14 residues. The germline V gene has CDR1 LGHDT and CDR2 YNNKEL (reference sequence). The CDR3 DNA is TGTGCCAGCAGCCTCTCTACGACGAACACTGAAGCTTTCTTT. Translated, it gives CASSLSTTNTEAFF. Based on the CDR3 plus reference TRBV3-1 and TRBJ1-1, the full variable domain is DTAVSQTPKYLVTQMGNDKSIKCEQNLGHDTMYWYKQDSKKFLKIMFSYNNKELIINETVPNRFSPKSPDKAHLNLHINSLELGDSAVYFCASSLSTTNTEAFFGQGTRLTVV.

This chain uses TRBV20-1 with TRBJ2-3, with TRBD2 identical over 10 bases. Per germline, CDR1 DFQATT and CDR2 SNEGSKA (reference sequence). This CDR3 spans 16 amino acids. Germline trimming cut 0 bases from V and 5 bases from J; bases unmatched to any gene: 8. CDR3 sequence: CSARDPSGGAGDTQYF. The DNA of the CDR3 is TGCAGTGCTAGAGATCCCAGCGGGGGGGCGGGAGATACGCAGTATTTT.

This clonotype was detected a few times. The genes are TRBV6-4 and TRBJ1-1; 9 nucleotides match TRBD1. J lost 5 bases, V lost 7 bases, and 17 bases had no gene match. The CDR3 loop spans 17 amino acids. The germline V gene encodes CDR1 MRHNA and CDR2 SNTAGT. CDR3 in amino acids: CASTGSQTGQGSTEAFF. The CDR3 DNA sequence: TGTGCCAGCACTGGGAGCCAAACCGGACAGGGGTCAACTGAAGCTTTCTTT.

This clonotype was seen only a few times. The chain is built from TRBV6-1 and TRBJ1-3; TRBD1 matches 9 bases. From germline, CDR1 is MNHNS and CDR2 SASEGT. V shed 3 bases, J shed 2 bases, and the junction held 11 bases outside the gene matches. The CDR3 runs 18 residues. The CDR3 nucleotides read TGTGCCAGCAGTGAGCATTACCGGAACAGGGGGCCTGGAAACACCATATATTTT. It specifies CASSEHYRNRGPGNTIYF.

This clonotype was recorded a few times. This chain uses TRBV5-4 with TRBJ2-2; D call uncertain. The CDR3 has 16 residues. The V and J ends lost 4 bases and 5 bases respectively, with 18 bases between them. Germline loops: CDR1 SGHNT, CDR2 YYREEE (reference sequence). CDR3 loop: CASSPGGSSFTGELFF. The CDR3 DNA reads TGTGCCAGCAGCCCCGGCGGTAGTTCTTTTACCGGGGAGCTGTTTTTT.

The table lists this clonotype with many counts. V is TRBV5-1 and J is TRBJ2-7; 7 bases align to TRBD1. The CDR3 runs to 13 residues. V shed 7 bases, J shed 0 bases, and the junction held 4 bases outside the gene matches. Germline CDR1 reads SGHRS; CDR2 reads YFSETQ. CDR3: CASAGTDSYEQYF. DNA for the CDR3: TGCGCCAGCGCCGGGACAGACTCCTACGAGCAGTACTTC.

This clonotype was recorded many times. The rearrangement links TRBV9 to TRBJ1-4, with D unclear. The germline V and J ends were trimmed by 4 bases and 3 bases, with 10 bases remaining between them. CDR1 and CDR2 from the germline V gene are SGDLS and YYNGEE. This CDR3 is built from 14 residues. The CDR3 nucleotides are TGTGCCAGCAGCCGTGTGGGGTCTAATGAAAAACTGTTTTTT. Encoded protein: CASSRVGSNEKLFF.

Ten or more counts support this clonotype. CDR3 sequence (DNA): TGTGCCAGCAGCTCCGGGTCCTATAATTCACCCCTCCACTTT. It is translated as CASSSGSYNSPLHF. This chain connects TRBV12-3 or TRBV12-4 to TRBJ1-6; D call uncertain. Trimming removed 6 bases from V and 1 base from J, with 7 bases in between. This CDR3 has 14 amino acids.